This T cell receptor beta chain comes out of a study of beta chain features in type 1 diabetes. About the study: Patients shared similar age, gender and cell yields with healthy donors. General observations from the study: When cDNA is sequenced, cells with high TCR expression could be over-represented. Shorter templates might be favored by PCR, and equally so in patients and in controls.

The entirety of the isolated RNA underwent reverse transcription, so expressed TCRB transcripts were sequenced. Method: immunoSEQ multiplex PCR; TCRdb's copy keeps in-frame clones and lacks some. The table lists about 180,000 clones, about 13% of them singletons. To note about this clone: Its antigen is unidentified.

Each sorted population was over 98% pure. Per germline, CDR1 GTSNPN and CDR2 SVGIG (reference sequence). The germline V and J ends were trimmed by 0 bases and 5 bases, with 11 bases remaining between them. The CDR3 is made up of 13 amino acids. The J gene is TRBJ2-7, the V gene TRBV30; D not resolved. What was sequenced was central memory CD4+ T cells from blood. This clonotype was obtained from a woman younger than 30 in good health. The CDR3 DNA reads TGTGCCTGGAGTGTAGGCCAGGATGACGAGCAGTACTTC. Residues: CAWSVGQDDEQYF.